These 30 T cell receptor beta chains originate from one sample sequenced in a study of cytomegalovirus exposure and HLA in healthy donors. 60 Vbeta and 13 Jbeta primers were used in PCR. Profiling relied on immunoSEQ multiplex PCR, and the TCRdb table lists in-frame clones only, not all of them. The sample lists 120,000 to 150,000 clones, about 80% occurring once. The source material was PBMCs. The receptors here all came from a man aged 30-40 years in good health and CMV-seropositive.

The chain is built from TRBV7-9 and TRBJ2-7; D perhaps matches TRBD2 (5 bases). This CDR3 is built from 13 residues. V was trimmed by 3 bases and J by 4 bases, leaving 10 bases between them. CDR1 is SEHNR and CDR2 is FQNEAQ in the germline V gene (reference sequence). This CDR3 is CASSFGIEYEQYF. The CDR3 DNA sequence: TGTGCCAGCAGCTTCGGGATTGAGTACGAGCAGTACTTC.

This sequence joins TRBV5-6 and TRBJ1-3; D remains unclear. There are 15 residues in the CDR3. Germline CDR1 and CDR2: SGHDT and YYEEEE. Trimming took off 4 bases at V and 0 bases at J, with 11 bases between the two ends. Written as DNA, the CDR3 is TGTGCCAGCAGCACGGACGGACTCTCTGGAAACACCATATATTTT. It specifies CASSTDGLSGNTIYF.

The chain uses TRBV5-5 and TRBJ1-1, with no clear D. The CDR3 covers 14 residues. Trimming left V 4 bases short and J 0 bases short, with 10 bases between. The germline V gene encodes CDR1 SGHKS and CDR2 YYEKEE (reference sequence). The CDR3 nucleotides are TGTGCCAGCAGCCTTTCACTCATGAACACTGAAGCTTTCTTT. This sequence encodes CASSLSLMNTEAFF.

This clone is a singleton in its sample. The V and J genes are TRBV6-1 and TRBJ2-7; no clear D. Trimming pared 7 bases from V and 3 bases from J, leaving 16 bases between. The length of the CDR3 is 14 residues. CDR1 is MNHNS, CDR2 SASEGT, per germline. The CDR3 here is CASMLLNKLYEQYF. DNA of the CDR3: TGTGCCAGCATGTTACTCAATAAGCTCTACGAGCAGTACTTC.

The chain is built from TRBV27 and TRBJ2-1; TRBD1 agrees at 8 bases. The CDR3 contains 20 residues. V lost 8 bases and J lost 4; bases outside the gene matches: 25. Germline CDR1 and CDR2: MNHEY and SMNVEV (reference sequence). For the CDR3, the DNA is TGTGCCAGCGAACCGCAGGGGGCGAACTACCACTCAAGGGATTACAATGAGCAGTTCTTC. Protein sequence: CASEPQGANYHSRDYNEQFF.

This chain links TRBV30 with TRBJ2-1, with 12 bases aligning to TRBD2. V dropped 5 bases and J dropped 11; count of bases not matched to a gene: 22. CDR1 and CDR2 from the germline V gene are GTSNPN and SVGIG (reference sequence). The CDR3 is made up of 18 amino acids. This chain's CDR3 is CAWGTFSRVPSGGDQQFF. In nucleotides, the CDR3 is TGTGCCTGGGGTACATTTAGTCGGGTGCCTAGCGGGGGGGACCAGCAGTTCTTC.

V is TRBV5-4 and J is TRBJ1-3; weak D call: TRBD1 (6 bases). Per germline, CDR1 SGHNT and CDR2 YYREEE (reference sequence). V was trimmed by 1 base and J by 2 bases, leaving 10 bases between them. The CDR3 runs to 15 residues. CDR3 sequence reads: CASSLYGTTGNTIYF. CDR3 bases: TGTGCCAGCAGCTTGTACGGGACAACTGGAAACACCATATATTTT.

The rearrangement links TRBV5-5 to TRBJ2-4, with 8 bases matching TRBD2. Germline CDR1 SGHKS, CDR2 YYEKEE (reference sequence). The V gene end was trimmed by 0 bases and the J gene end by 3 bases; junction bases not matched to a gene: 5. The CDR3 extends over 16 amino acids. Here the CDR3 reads CASSLVAGPSKNIQYF. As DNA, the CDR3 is TGTGCCAGCAGCTTGGTAGCGGGGCCCAGCAAAAACATTCAGTACTTC.

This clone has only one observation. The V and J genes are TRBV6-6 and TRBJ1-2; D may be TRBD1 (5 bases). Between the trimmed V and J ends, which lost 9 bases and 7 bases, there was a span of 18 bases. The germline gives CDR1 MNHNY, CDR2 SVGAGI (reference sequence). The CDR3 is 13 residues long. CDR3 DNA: TGTGCCAGTCTTTTGGACACGTTGGGTGGCTACACCTTC. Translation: CASLLDTLGGYTF.

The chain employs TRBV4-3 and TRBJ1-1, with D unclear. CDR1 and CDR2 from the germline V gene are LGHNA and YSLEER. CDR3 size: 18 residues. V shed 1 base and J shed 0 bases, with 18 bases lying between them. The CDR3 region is CASSQVSNLGYMNTEAFF. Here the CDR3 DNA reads TGCGCCAGCAGCCAAGTCTCGAACCTGGGCTACATGAACACTGAAGCTTTCTTT.

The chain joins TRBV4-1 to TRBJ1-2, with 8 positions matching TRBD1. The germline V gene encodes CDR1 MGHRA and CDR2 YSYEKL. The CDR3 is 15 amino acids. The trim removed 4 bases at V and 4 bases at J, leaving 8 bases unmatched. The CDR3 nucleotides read TGCGCCAGCAGCCCACAGGGGGAAAGAGGCTATGGCTACACCTTC. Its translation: CASSPQGERGYGYTF.

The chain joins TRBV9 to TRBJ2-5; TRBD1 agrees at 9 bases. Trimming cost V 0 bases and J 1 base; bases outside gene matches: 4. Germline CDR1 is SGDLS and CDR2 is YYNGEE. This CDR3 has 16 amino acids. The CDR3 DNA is TGTGCCAGCAGCGTAGCGACAGGGGGTGGCCAAGAGACCCAGTACTTC. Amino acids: CASSVATGGGQETQYF.

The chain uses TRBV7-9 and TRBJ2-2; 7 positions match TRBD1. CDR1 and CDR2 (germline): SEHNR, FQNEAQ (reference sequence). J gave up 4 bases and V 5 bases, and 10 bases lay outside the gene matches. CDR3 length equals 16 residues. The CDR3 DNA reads TGTGCCAGCAGCCCCGCAGGGGGTGTAAGCACCGGGGAGCTGTTTTTT. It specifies CASSPAGGVSTGELFF.

CDR3 sequence reads: CASSLQPNYGYTF. CDR3 nucleotides: TGTGCCAGCAGTCTACAGCCTAACTATGGCTACACCTTC. The chain employs TRBV28 and TRBJ1-2, with unresolved D. The V end was cut by 5 bases, the J end by 0 bases, with 7 bases between. The CDR3 extends over 13 amino acids. Germline-derived CDR1 and CDR2 are MDHEN and SYDVKM.

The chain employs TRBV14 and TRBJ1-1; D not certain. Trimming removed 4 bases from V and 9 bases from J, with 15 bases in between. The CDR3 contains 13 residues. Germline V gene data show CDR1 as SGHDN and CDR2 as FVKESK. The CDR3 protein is CASSPLGVQKAFF. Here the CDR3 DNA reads TGTGCCAGCAGCCCACTCGGAGTCCAAAAAGCTTTCTTT.

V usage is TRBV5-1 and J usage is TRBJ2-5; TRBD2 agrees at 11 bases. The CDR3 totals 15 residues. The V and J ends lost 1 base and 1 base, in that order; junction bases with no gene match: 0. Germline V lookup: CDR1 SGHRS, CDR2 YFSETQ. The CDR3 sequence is CASSLTSGGQETQYF. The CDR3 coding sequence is TGCGCCAGCAGCTTGACTAGCGGGGGCCAAGAGACCCAGTACTTC.

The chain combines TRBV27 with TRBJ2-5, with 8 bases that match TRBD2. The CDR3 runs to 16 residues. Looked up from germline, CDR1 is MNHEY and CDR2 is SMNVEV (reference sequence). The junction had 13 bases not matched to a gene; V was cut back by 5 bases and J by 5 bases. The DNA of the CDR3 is TGTGCCAGCAGTCCCCTGAGTAGCGGGATAAAGGAGACCCAGTACTTC. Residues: CASSPLSSGIKETQYF.

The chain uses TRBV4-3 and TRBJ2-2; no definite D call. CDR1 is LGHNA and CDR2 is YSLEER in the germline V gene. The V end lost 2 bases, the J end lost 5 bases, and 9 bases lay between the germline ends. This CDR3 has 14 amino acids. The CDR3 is CASSQSQLTGELFF. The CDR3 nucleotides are TGCGCCAGCAGCCAATCACAGTTAACCGGGGAGCTGTTTTTT.

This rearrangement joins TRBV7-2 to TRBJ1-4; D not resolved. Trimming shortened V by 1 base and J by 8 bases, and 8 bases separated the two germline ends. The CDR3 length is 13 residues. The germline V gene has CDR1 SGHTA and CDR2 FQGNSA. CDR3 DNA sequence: TGTGCCAGCAGCTTAGGGTACTCCGAAAAACTGTTTTTT. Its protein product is CASSLGYSEKLFF.

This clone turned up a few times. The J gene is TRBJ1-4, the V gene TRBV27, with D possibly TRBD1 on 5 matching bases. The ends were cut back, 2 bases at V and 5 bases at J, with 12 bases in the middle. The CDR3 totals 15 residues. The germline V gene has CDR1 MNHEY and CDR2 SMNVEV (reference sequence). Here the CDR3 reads CASSLEGLLNEKLFF. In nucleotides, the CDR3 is TGTGCCAGCAGTTTAGAGGGACTCTTAAATGAAAAACTGTTTTTT.

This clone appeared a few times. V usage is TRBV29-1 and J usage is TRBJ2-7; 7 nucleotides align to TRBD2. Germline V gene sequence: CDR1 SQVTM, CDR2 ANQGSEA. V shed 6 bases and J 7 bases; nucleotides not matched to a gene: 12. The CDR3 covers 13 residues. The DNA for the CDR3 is TGCAGCGTGGGAGGGACGGGGGAAGGGGAGCAGTACTTC. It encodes CSVGGTGEGEQYF.

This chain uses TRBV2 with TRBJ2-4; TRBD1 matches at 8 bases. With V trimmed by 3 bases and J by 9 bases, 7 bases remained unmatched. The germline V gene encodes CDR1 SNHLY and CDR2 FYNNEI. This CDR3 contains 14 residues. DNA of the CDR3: TGTGCCAGCAGTGATGAGGACAGGGAAATCATTCAGTACTTC. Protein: CASSDEDREIIQYF.

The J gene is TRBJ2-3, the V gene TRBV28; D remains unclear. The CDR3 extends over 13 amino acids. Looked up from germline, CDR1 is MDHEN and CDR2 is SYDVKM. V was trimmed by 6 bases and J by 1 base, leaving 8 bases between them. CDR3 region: CASRLQGTDTQYF. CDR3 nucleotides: TGTGCCAGCAGGCTGCAGGGCACAGATACGCAGTATTTT.

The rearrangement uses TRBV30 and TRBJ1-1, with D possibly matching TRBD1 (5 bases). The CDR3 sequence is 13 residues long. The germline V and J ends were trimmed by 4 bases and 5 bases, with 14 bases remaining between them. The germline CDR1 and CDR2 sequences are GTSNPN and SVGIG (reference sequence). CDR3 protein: CAWKARVGTEAFF. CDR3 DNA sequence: TGTGCCTGGAAGGCCAGGGTAGGTACTGAAGCTTTCTTT.

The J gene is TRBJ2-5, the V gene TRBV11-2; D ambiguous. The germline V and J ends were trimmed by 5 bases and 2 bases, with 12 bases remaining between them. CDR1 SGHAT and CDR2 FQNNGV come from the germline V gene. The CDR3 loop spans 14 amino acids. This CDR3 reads CASSPFNRQETQYF. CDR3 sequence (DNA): TGTGCCAGCAGCCCCTTTAACCGGCAAGAGACCCAGTACTTC.

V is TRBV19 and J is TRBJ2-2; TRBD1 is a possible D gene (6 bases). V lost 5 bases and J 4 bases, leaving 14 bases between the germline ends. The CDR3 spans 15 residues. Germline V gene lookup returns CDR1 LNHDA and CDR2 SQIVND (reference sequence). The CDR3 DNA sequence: TGTGCCAGTAGTGATGGGGGCAGTCCCACCGGGGAGCTGTTTTTT. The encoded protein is CASSDGGSPTGELFF.

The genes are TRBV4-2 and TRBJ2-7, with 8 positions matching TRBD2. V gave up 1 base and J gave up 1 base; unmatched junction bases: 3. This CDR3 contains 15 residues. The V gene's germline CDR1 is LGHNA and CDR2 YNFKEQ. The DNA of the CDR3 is TGTGCCAGCAGCCAAGGGGCTAGCGGGTCCTACGAGCAGTACTTC. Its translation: CASSQGASGSYEQYF.

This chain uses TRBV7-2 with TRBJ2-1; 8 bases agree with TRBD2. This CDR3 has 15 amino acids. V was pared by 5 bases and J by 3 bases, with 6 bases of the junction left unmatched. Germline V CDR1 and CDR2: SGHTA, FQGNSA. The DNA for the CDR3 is TGTGCCAGCAGCCCCGGGACTAGGCGCTACAATGAGCAGTTCTTC. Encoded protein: CASSPGTRRYNEQFF.

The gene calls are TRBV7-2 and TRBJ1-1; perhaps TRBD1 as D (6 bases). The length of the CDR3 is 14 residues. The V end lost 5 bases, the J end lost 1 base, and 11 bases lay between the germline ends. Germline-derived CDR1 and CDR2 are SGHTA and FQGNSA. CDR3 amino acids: CASSLMDRNTEAFF. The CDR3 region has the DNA TGTGCCAGCAGCCTCATGGACAGGAACACTGAAGCTTTCTTT.

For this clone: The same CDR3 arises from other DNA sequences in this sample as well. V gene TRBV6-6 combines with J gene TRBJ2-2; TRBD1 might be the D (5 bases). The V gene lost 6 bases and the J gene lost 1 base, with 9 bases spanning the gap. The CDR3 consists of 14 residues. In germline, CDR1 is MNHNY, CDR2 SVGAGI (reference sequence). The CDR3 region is CASSLDRNTGELFF. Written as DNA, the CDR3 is TGTGCCAGCAGCCTAGACAGGAACACCGGGGAGCTGTTTTTT.